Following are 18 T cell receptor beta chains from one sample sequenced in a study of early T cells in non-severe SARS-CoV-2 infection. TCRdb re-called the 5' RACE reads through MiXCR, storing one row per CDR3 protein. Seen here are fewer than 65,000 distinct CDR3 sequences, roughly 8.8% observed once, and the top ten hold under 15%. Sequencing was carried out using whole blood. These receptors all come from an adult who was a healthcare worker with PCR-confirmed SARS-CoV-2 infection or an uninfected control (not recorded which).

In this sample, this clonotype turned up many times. In nucleotides, the CDR3 is TGTGCCAGCAGCTCCGGGACTAGCGGGAGGAATGAGCAGTTCTTC. Translation gives CASSSGTSGRNEQFF. The V gene is TRBV7-7, the J gene TRBJ2-1, with 15 bases identical to TRBD2. The CDR3 sequence is 15 residues long. Germline lookup yields CDR1 SSHAT and CDR2 FNYEAQ (reference sequence). V was clipped by 4 bases and J by 7 bases; unmatched bases: 2.

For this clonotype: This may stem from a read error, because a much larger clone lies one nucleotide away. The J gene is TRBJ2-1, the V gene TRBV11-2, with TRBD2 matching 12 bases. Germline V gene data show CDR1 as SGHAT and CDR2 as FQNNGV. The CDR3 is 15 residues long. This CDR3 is CAGSPVTSGRPEQFF. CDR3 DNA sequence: TGTGCCGGCAGCCCCGTTACTAGCGGGAGGCCAGAGCAGTTCTTC.

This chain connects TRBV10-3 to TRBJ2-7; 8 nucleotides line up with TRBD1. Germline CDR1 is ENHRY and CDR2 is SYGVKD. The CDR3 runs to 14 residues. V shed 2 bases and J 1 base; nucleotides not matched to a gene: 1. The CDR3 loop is CAISEQGASYEQYF. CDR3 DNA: TGTGCCATCAGTGAGCAGGGGGCTTCCTACGAGCAGTACTTC.

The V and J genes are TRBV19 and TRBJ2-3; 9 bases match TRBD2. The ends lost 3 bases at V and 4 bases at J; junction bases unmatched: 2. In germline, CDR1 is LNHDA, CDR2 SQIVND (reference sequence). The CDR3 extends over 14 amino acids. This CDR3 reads CASSISGSADTQYF. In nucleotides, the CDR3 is TGTGCCAGTAGTATTAGCGGGAGCGCAGATACGCAGTATTTT.

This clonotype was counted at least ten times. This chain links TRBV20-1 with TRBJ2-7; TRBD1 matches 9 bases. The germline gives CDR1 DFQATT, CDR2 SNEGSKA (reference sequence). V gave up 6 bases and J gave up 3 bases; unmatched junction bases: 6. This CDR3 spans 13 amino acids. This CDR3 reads CSATTDRGYEQYF. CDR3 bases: TGCAGTGCAACCACGGACAGGGGCTACGAGCAGTACTTC.

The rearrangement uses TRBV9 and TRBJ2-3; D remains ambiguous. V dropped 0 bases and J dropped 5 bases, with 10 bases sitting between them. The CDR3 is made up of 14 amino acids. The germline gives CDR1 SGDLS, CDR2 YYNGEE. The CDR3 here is CASSVVPSEDTQYF. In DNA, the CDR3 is TGTGCCAGCAGCGTAGTCCCATCCGAAGATACGCAGTATTTT.

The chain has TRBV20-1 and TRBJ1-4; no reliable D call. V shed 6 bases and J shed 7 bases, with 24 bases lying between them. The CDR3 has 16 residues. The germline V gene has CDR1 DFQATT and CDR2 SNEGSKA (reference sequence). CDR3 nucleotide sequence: TGCAGTGCAGAAAACCCCTCGCCCCCGCCAGGTGAAAAACTGTTTTTT. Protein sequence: CSAENPSPPPGEKLFF.

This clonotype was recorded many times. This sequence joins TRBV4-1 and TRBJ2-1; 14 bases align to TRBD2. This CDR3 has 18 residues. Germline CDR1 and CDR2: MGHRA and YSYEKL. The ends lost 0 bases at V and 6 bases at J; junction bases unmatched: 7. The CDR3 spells CASSQEGLAGAHPNEQFF. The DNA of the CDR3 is TGCGCCAGCAGCCAAGAGGGACTAGCGGGAGCCCACCCCAATGAGCAGTTCTTC.

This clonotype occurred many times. The CDR3 coding sequence is TGTGCCAGCAGTTCCCTCGGGGACAGGGGTCACGAGCAGTACTTC. As protein: CASSSLGDRGHEQYF. The V and J genes are TRBV27 and TRBJ2-7, with 10 bases that match TRBD1. Germline loops: CDR1 MNHEY, CDR2 SMNVEV (reference sequence). The ends lost 4 bases at V and 5 bases at J; junction bases unmatched: 8. This CDR3 region has 15 residues.

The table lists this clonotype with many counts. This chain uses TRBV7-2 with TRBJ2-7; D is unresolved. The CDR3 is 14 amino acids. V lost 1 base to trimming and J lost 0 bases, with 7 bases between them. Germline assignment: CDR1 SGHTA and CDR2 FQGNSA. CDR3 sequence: CASSLEGPSYEQYF. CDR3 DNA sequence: TGTGCCAGCAGCTTAGAAGGTCCCTCCTACGAGCAGTACTTC.

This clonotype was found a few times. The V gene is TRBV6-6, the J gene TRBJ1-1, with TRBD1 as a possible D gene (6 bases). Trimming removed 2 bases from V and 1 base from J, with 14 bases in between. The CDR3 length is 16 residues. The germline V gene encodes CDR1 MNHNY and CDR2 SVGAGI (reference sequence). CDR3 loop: CASSYGWTATNTEAFF. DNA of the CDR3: TGTGCCAGCAGTTACGGCTGGACAGCAACGAACACTGAAGCTTTCTTT.

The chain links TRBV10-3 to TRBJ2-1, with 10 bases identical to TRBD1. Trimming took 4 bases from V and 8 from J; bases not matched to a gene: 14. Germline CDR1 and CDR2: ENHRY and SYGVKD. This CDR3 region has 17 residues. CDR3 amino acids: CAISASTGTGDVDEQFF. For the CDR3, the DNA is TGTGCCATCAGTGCTTCCACCGGGACAGGGGATGTCGATGAGCAGTTCTTC.

CDR3 sequence: CASSVGGTGGDEQYF. The CDR3 region has the DNA TGTGCCAGCAGCGTCGGGGGTACGGGAGGGGACGAGCAGTACTTC. This chain uses TRBV7-2 with TRBJ2-7, with 8 bases fitting TRBD2. V shed 5 bases, J shed 5 bases, and the junction held 11 bases outside the gene matches. The CDR3 runs to 15 residues. The germline V gene encodes CDR1 SGHTA and CDR2 FQGNSA.

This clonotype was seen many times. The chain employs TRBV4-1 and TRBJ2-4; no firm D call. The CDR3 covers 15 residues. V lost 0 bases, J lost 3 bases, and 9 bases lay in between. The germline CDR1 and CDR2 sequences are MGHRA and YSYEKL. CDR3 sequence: CASSQEGVVKNIQYF. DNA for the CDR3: TGCGCCAGCAGCCAAGAGGGCGTGGTCAAAAACATTCAGTACTTC.

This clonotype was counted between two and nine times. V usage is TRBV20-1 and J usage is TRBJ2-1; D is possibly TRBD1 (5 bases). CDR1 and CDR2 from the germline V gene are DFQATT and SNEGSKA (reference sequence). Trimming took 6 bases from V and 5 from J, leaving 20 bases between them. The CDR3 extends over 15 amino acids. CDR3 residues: CSAPKYETAHNEQFF. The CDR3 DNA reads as TGCAGTGCCCCAAAATACGAGACAGCACACAATGAGCAGTTCTTC.

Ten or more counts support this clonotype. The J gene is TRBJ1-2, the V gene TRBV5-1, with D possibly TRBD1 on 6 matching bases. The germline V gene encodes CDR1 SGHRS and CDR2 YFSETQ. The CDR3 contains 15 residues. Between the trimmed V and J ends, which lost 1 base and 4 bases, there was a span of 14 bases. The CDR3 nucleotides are TGCGCCAGCAGCTTGATTGAGGGGGGTGTCTATGGCTACACCTTC. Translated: CASSLIEGGVYGYTF.

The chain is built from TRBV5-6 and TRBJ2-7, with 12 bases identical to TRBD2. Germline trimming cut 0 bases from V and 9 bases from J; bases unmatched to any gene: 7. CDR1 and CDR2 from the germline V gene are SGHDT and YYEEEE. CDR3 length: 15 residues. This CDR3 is CASSLEVTSGSRQYF. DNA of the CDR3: TGTGCCAGCAGCTTGGAGGTGACTAGCGGGAGTAGGCAGTACTTC.

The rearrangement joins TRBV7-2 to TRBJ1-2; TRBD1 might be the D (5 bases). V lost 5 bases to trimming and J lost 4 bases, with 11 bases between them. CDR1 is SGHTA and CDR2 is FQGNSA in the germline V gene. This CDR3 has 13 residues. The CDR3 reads CASSRDRLYGYTF. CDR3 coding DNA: TGTGCCAGCAGCCGCGACAGACTCTATGGCTACACCTTC.